This T cell receptor beta chain was identified during a study of shared clonotypes between healthy human individuals. Study-wide results and caveats: Compared with clonotypes that all four donors shared, non-shared clonotypes had lower generation probabilities.

The naive CD8 fraction comprised CD45RO-negative cells positively selected for CCR7 and excluded terminally differentiated effector memory CD45RA+ cells. TCRdb's copy holds only in-frame clones and misses some; the assay was immunoSEQ multiplex PCR. The sample records a few hundred thousand clones, just under 97% being singletons. The germline CDR1 and CDR2 sequences are MGHRA and YSYEKL. The CDR3 runs 16 residues. V was pared by 0 bases and J by 6 bases, with 15 bases between. About this clone itself: Antigen specificity is unknown.

This sequence joins TRBV4-1 and TRBJ2-1, with D possibly TRBD2 on 7 matching bases. This sequence originates from a woman younger than 45 in good health. The sample comprised naive CD8+ T cells sorted from blood. The DNA for the CDR3 is TGCGCCAGCAGCCAAGAGGGGGGGGCTTTTTTCAATGAGCAGTTCTTC. Translation: CASSQEGGAFFNEQFF.